This entry describes one T cell receptor beta chain. Original methodology: Reference gene primer amplification gave estimated nucleated cell counts. Here immunoSEQ multiplex PCR was the method, and the copy in TCRdb shows in-frame clones only, minus some. V, J and clone size are taken as reported in that table, and D and trimming were inferred from the DNA itself. This sample yields more than 150,000 clones, of which approximately 90% are seen a single time; roughly 15% belongs to the top ten. Germline CDR1 is SGDLS and CDR2 is YYNGEE. V lost 1 base to trimming and J lost 1 base; unmatched junction nucleotides: 1. The length of the CDR3 is 14 residues. The data belong to a study of blood T cell repertoires in COVID-19. About the study: The United States, Italy and Spain provided the acute and convalescent COVID-19 samples. T cells, B-cell-depleted T cells, or PBMCs supplied cDNA or gDNA.

Specimen: peripheral blood. The rearrangement joins TRBV9 to TRBJ1-1; 7 bases are shared with TRBD1. The source is a woman between 40 and 50 years old with acute or convalescent COVID-19. CDR3 in amino acids: CASSVTGENTEAFF. The CDR3 nucleotides are TGTGCCAGCAGCGTAACAGGGGAGAACACTGAAGCTTTCTTT.